These 32 T cell receptor beta chains share one sample of origin, sequenced in a study of blood T cell repertoires in COVID-19. TCRdb's table, derived via immunoSEQ multiplex PCR, lists solely in-frame clones and lacks some. This sample has around 200,000 clones, with about 88% found just once. The source material was peripheral blood. Receptors originate from a woman of 80 years or more with acute or convalescent COVID-19.

The gene calls are TRBV12-3 or TRBV12-4 and TRBJ1-2, with D maybe TRBD1 (6 bases). The CDR3 is 13 amino acids. V was shortened by 2 bases and J by 7 bases, with 11 bases between the two germline ends. CDR3 amino acids: CASSLRQEIGYTF. The CDR3 nucleotides read TGTGCCAGCAGTTTAAGACAGGAGATTGGCTACACCTTC.

V gene TRBV6-5 combines with J gene TRBJ1-2; 7 nucleotides align to TRBD1. Germline V gene data show CDR1 as MNHEY and CDR2 as SVGAGI. With 5 bases clipped from V and 2 bases from J, the junction kept 2 bases outside the gene matches. This CDR3 spans 13 amino acids. This CDR3 reads CASSPGQNYGYTF. CDR3 nucleotide sequence: TGTGCCAGCAGTCCGGGACAGAACTATGGCTACACCTTC.

The chain joins TRBV18 to TRBJ2-7, with a possible D match to TRBD2 (5 bases). Per germline, CDR1 KGHSH and CDR2 LQKENI. V lost 3 bases to trimming and J lost 1 base, with 10 bases between them. The CDR3 extends over 14 amino acids. CDR3 loop: CASSPEVGSYEQYF. In nucleotides, the CDR3 is TGTGCCAGCTCACCGGAGGTAGGGTCCTACGAGCAGTACTTC.

The chain joins TRBV29-1 to TRBJ1-2; weak D call: TRBD1 (5 bases). Germline V gives CDR1 SQVTM, CDR2 ANQGSEA. Trimming took 8 bases from V and 1 from J, leaving 14 bases between them. The CDR3 totals 13 residues. This chain's CDR3 is CSTQGPINYGYTF. In nucleotides, the CDR3 is TGCAGCACTCAGGGTCCAATTAACTATGGCTACACCTTC.

Only a few counts were recorded for this clone. The rearrangement uses TRBV19 and TRBJ1-1; the D is unclear. The CDR3 runs 13 residues. The V end lost 3 bases, the J end lost 11 bases, and 16 bases lay between the germline ends. Germline CDR1 LNHDA, CDR2 SQIVND (reference sequence). CDR3 residues: CASSIPNKIWAFF. The DNA of the CDR3 is TGTGCCAGTAGTATTCCGAACAAGATATGGGCTTTCTTT.

The chain joins TRBV25-1 to TRBJ1-2; 8 bases align to TRBD1. After removal of 11 bases from V and 1 base from J, the junction contained 6 bases not matched to a gene. The CDR3 covers 13 residues. CDR1 and CDR2 from the germline V gene are MGHDK and SYGVNS. The CDR3, as DNA: TGTGCCTCCTGCAGGGGGCTTAACTATGGCTACACCTTC. Translated, it gives CASCRGLNYGYTF.

The rearrangement links TRBV15 to TRBJ2-3; 9 nucleotides agree with TRBD1. Trimming removed 7 bases from V and 4 bases from J; junction bases left unmatched: 6. The CDR3 is 14 amino acids. Per germline, CDR1 LNHNV and CDR2 YYDKDF (reference sequence). The CDR3 spells CATTRDRAADTQYF. The CDR3 DNA reads TGTGCCACCACCCGGGACAGGGCGGCAGATACGCAGTATTTT.

The rearrangement uses TRBV7-2 and TRBJ1-1; 10 nucleotides align to TRBD1. CDR3 length: 16 residues. With 5 bases clipped from V and 4 bases from J, the junction kept 10 bases outside the gene matches. Germline CDR1 and CDR2: SGHTA and FQGNSA. CDR3 bases: TGTGCCAGCAGCCCTAGGGGACAGGGGAGGGGCACTGAAGCTTTCTTT. Translated: CASSPRGQGRGTEAFF.

This clone has a handful of counts. The chain employs TRBV6-5 and TRBJ1-2; D remains unclear. The V end was cut by 4 bases, the J end by 8 bases, with 14 bases between. Germline-derived CDR1 and CDR2 are MNHEY and SVGAGI. CDR3 length: 13 residues. Written as DNA, the CDR3 is TGTGCCAGCAGTTTCGGCAGAGCGGGCGGCTACACCTTC. Translation gives CASSFGRAGGYTF.

The chain recombines TRBV14 with TRBJ2-5; 12 bases align to TRBD1. Trimming at V came to 2 bases and at J to 7 bases, leaving 11 bases not matched to a gene. This CDR3 has 17 residues. Germline assignment: CDR1 SGHDN and CDR2 FVKESK. The CDR3 bases are TGTGCCAGCAGCCAACTCTCGGGGACAGGGGGCCTTGGGACCCAGTACTTC. This encodes CASSQLSGTGGLGTQYF.

The chain couples TRBV4-2 to TRBJ2-3; 9 bases align to TRBD2. This CDR3 contains 16 residues. CDR1 and CDR2 (germline): LGHNA, YNFKEQ. V was pared by 4 bases and J by 1 base, with 6 bases of the junction left unmatched. CDR3 protein: CASSRGLARRTDTQYF. CDR3 sequence (DNA): TGTGCCAGCAGCCGAGGACTAGCGAGACGCACAGATACGCAGTATTTT.

DNA for the CDR3: TGTGCCAGCAGCTTTTCCCTTTCCTACGAGCAGTACTTC. The encoded protein is CASSFSLSYEQYF. The V call is TRBV5-6, the J call TRBJ2-7; D remains ambiguous. This CDR3 is built from 13 residues. Deletions cut 2 bases from V and 1 base from J, with 7 bases between. Germline V gene sequence: CDR1 SGHDT, CDR2 YYEEEE.

This clone was seen only once. The J gene is TRBJ2-5, the V gene TRBV11-2; D is ambiguous. Per the germline V gene, CDR1 is SGHAT and CDR2 is FQNNGV. This CDR3 has 17 residues. The V end lost 2 bases, the J end lost 2 bases, and 18 bases lay between the germline ends. CDR3 sequence: CASSLNGFLKEQETQYF. The DNA for the CDR3 is TGTGCCAGCAGCTTAAACGGGTTTTTGAAGGAACAAGAGACCCAGTACTTC.

V gene TRBV24-1 combines with J gene TRBJ1-1, with 10 nucleotides matching TRBD1. Germline-derived CDR1 and CDR2 are KGHDR and SFDVKD. CDR3 length: 15 residues. Unmatched junction bases numbered 10, after V lost 4 bases and J lost 9 bases. CDR3 sequence reads: CATSEGTGETSKAFF. In DNA, the CDR3 is TGTGCCACCAGTGAGGGGACAGGGGAGACATCGAAAGCTTTCTTT.

The V and J genes are TRBV28 and TRBJ1-5; 8 bases map to TRBD1. Germline assignment: CDR1 MDHEN and CDR2 SYDVKM. J gave up 3 bases and V 0 bases, and 7 bases lay outside the gene matches. This CDR3 has 17 residues. The CDR3 sequence is CASSLWQGATPNQPQHF. The CDR3 DNA sequence: TGTGCCAGCAGTTTATGGCAGGGGGCGACCCCCAATCAGCCCCAGCATTTT.

The V gene is TRBV11-3, the J gene TRBJ1-2; 7 positions match TRBD1. CDR1 is SGHNT and CDR2 is YENEEA in the germline V gene. This CDR3 comprises 14 residues. V was pared by 1 base and J by 4 bases, with 3 bases of the junction left unmatched. CDR3 region: CASSLARTGYGYTF. DNA for the CDR3: TGTGCCAGCAGCTTAGCTCGGACAGGCTATGGCTACACCTTC.

The V gene is TRBV11-2, the J gene TRBJ1-1, with D perhaps TRBD1 (5 bases). Trimming pared 7 bases from V and 1 base from J, leaving 10 bases between. CDR1 is SGHAT and CDR2 is FQNNGV in the germline V gene. This CDR3 region has 13 residues. The CDR3 is CASNLQENTEAFF. The CDR3 bases are TGTGCCAGCAACCTACAGGAGAACACTGAAGCTTTCTTT. The entire variable domain, with the rest obtained from reference TRBV11-2 and TRBJ1-1, is as follows: EAGVAQSPRYKIIEKRQSVAFWCNPISGHATLYWYQQILGQGPKLLIQFQNNGVVDDSQLPKDRFSAERLKGVDSTLKIQPAKLEDSAVYLCASNLQENTEAFFGQGTRLTVV.

The chain has TRBV7-9 and TRBJ2-1, with TRBD2 as a possible D gene (5 bases). Germline CDR1 reads SEHNR; CDR2 reads FQNEAQ (reference sequence). The CDR3 runs 15 residues. V was pared by 5 bases and J by 0 bases, with 11 bases between. The CDR3 reads CASSQRATSYNEQFF. The CDR3 DNA reads as TGTGCCAGCAGCCAGAGGGCGACCTCCTACAATGAGCAGTTCTTC.

The V gene is TRBV5-1, the J gene TRBJ2-5; TRBD1 might be the D (6 bases). Germline-derived CDR1 and CDR2 are SGHRS and YFSETQ. The germline V and J ends were trimmed by 1 base and 2 bases, with 12 bases remaining between them. CDR3 length: 15 amino acids. The CDR3 is CASSLFTGIQETQYF. CDR3 DNA: TGCGCCAGCAGCTTGTTCACAGGGATACAAGAGACCCAGTACTTC.

V and J are TRBV2 and TRBJ2-1; 8 bases align to TRBD2. This CDR3 has 13 residues. The trim removed 11 bases at V and 5 bases at J, leaving 8 bases unmatched. The germline V gene has CDR1 SNHLY and CDR2 FYNNEI. The CDR3 protein is CAGTTSGNNEQFF. CDR3 DNA sequence: TGTGCCGGTACCACTAGCGGCAACAATGAGCAGTTCTTC.

The chain couples TRBV19 to TRBJ1-5; D unclear. Germline V gene sequence: CDR1 LNHDA, CDR2 SQIVND (reference sequence). V gave up 0 bases and J gave up 4 bases, with 10 bases separating them. This CDR3 is 15 amino acids long. CDR3 nucleotides: TGTGCCAGTAGTATAGATCTATCCTCGAATCAGCCCCAGCATTTT. As protein: CASSIDLSSNQPQHF.

This rearrangement joins TRBV9 to TRBJ1-1; D may be TRBD1 (5 bases). CDR1 is SGDLS, CDR2 YYNGEE, per germline. The ends were cut back, 6 bases at V and 1 base at J, with 13 bases in the middle. This CDR3 has 14 amino acids. The CDR3 region has the DNA TGTGCCAGCACCGGAGGGACGGCGAACACTGAAGCTTTCTTT. The encoded protein is CASTGGTANTEAFF.

V usage is TRBV21-1 and J usage is TRBJ1-1; no DNA check was done on the table's D call, TRBD1. TRBV21-1 is a pseudogene locus. The CDR3 spans 14 residues. This CDR3 is CASRETGWNTEAFF. CDR3 DNA: TGTGCCAGCAGGGAGACAGGGTGGAACACTGAAGCTTTCTTT.

The V and J genes are TRBV28 and TRBJ1-4, with D possibly being TRBD1 (6 bases). The CDR3 runs 12 residues. Germline loops: CDR1 MDHEN, CDR2 SYDVKM. Trimming stripped 6 bases from V and 4 bases from J, with 6 bases between. CDR3 nucleotide sequence: TGTGCCAGCAGGGACAGTAATGAAAAACTGTTTTTT. Translation gives CASRDSNEKLFF.

This rearrangement joins TRBV18 to TRBJ1-6, with 7 bases identical to TRBD1. This CDR3 spans 16 amino acids. CDR1 KGHSH and CDR2 LQKENI come from the germline V gene. V lost 4 bases to trimming and J lost 5 bases; unmatched junction nucleotides: 8. CDR3 DNA sequence: TGTGCCAGCTCACAGGAGACAGGGATTAATAATTCACCCCTCCACTTT. It yields the protein CASSQETGINNSPLHF. Full variable domain (outside the CDR3, taken from reference TRBV18 and TRBJ1-6): NAGVMQNPRHLVRRRGQEARLRCSPMKGHSHVYWYRQLPEEGLKFMVYLQKENIIDESGMPKERFSAEFPKEGPSILRIQQVVRGDSAAYFCASSQETGINNSPLHFGNGTRLTVT.

This chain joins TRBV7-2 and TRBJ1-3; D remains ambiguous. The germline CDR1 and CDR2 sequences are SGHTA and FQGNSA. Trimming cost V 2 bases and J 4 bases, with 18 bases left between them. This CDR3 has 17 amino acids. The CDR3 sequence is CASSLISVGFEGNTIYF. CDR3 nucleotides: TGTGCCAGCAGCTTAATCAGCGTCGGATTCGAGGGAAACACCATATATTTT.

The chain is built from TRBV7-2 and TRBJ1-4; 8 positions agree with TRBD1. Germline V gene lookup returns CDR1 SGHTA and CDR2 FQGNSA. Unmatched junction bases numbered 1, after V lost 3 bases and J lost 4 bases. The CDR3 totals 14 residues. DNA of the CDR3: TGTGCCAGCAGCTTGGACAGGGATAATGAAAAACTGTTTTTT. Encoded protein: CASSLDRDNEKLFF.

This CDR3 reads CASSIQGAEAFF. CDR3 coding DNA: TGTGCCAGCAGCATACAGGGAGCTGAAGCTTTCTTT. This rearrangement joins TRBV7-9 to TRBJ1-1, with TRBD1 as a possible D gene (6 bases). Germline-derived CDR1 and CDR2 are SEHNR and FQNEAQ (reference sequence). CDR3 length equals 12 residues. V was cut by 5 bases and J by 6 bases, with 10 bases left in between.

The CDR3 protein is CASSYAGSPLHF. In DNA, the CDR3 is TGTGCCAGCAGTTACGCTGGCTCACCCCTCCACTTT. V is TRBV6-5 and J is TRBJ1-6, with D unclear. Germline V gene data show CDR1 as MNHEY and CDR2 as SVGAGI. This CDR3 spans 12 amino acids. V lost 2 bases and J 10 bases, leaving 6 bases between the germline ends.

The CDR3 here is CASSLEQPNTEAFF. Here the CDR3 DNA reads TGCGCCAGCAGCTTGGAACAGCCGAACACTGAAGCTTTCTTT. This sequence joins TRBV5-1 and TRBJ1-1; D is uncertain. The germline V gene encodes CDR1 SGHRS and CDR2 YFSETQ. V lost 0 bases to trimming and J lost 1 base, with 7 bases between them. This CDR3 has 14 residues.

In this sample, this clone turned up a few times. The gene calls are TRBV19 and TRBJ1-5; 8 nucleotides line up with TRBD1. Germline V CDR1 and CDR2: LNHDA, SQIVND (reference sequence). Trimming at V came to 7 bases and at J to 3 bases, leaving 8 bases not matched to a gene. The CDR3 is 15 residues long. Here the CDR3 reads CASTTTGGLNQPQHF. In DNA, the CDR3 is TGTGCCAGTACGACCACAGGGGGGCTCAATCAGCCCCAGCATTTT.

This clone was seen once. The rearrangement joins TRBV18 to TRBJ1-6; 9 bases line up with TRBD1. CDR1 and CDR2 from the germline V gene are KGHSH and LQKENI. The CDR3 is 16 residues long. V dropped 3 bases and J dropped 5; count of bases not matched to a gene: 5. CDR3 DNA: TGTGCCAGCTCACCCGGGACAGGGATGAATAATTCACCCCTCCACTTT. As protein: CASSPGTGMNNSPLHF.